This TCR beta chain was sequenced for a study of T cell responses to AZD1222 COVID-19 vaccine. Profiled with immunoSEQ multiplex PCR; TCRdb holds only in-frame clones, not every one. The sample has 93,000 or so clones; about 90% are singletons. Per the germline V gene, CDR1 is KGHSH and CDR2 is LQKENI. V lost 4 bases, J lost 3 bases, and 9 bases lay in between. The length of the CDR3 is 13 residues. The V gene is TRBV18, the J gene TRBJ1-2, with D uncertain. The clonotype was recovered from an adult in good health. This specimen was peripheral blood, taken on day 0 of AZD1222 vaccination. CDR3 sequence (DNA): TGTGCCAGCTCACTCCAGGAGGACTATGGCTACACCTTC. Amino acids: CASSLQEDYGYTF.